The entry that follows covers one T cell receptor beta chain sequence. The antigen is unknown. The data stem from a study of cytomegalovirus exposure and HLA in healthy donors. The PCR had 60 Vbeta and 13 Jbeta primers. Using immunoSEQ multiplex PCR, the repertoire was profiled, and TCRdb retains in-frame clones only, with some absent. This sample carries roughly 200,000 clones, roughly four fifths of them seen once, and the ten largest clones take about 1.9%. Study results and limitations: Reported performance of the classifier showed diagnosis of cytomegalovirus status with high specificity and sensitivity.

Likely unrecorded immune exposures existed in these nominally healthy donors. Sequencing was performed on PBMCs. This sequence originates from a man under 40 in good health and CMV-seronegative.

In DNA, the CDR3 is TGCGCCAGCAGCGTGACAGGGGATTCTGAAAAACTGTTTTTT. This gives the protein CASSVTGDSEKLFF. J is TRBJ1-4 and V is TRBV5-1; 8 bases match TRBD1. CDR1 and CDR2 (germline): SGHRS, YFSETQ. The V gene end was trimmed by 4 bases and the J gene end by 7 bases; junction bases not matched to a gene: 6. The CDR3 length is 14 residues.